One sample yielded the 11 T cell receptor beta chains listed below, sequenced in a study of T cell repertoires in cytomegalovirus infection. TCRdb fed the reads into MiXCR, producing one record per CDR3 protein. The sample lists some 480,000 distinct CDR3 sequences; 30% to 35% were seen once. Antigens for these TCRs are unknown. This specimen was cultured PBMCs, taken from culture after CMV antigen stimulation. The source is a human donor in good health (CMV status not recorded). Some clones in this sample may be carry-over from other donors' samples.

CDR3 sequence: CASSFRTSVADTQYF. The CDR3 DNA reads as TGTGCCAGCAGTTTCAGGACTAGCGTGGCAGATACGCAGTATTTT. The genes are TRBV12-3 or TRBV12-4 and TRBJ2-3; 9 bases match TRBD2. With V trimmed by 3 bases and J by 4 bases, 5 bases remained unmatched. The CDR3 runs to 15 residues.

This chain uses TRBV11-2 with TRBJ2-3; no clear D. This CDR3 is 14 amino acids long. Germline V gives CDR1 SGHAT, CDR2 FQNNGV. Trimming cost V 6 bases and J 2 bases, with 12 bases left between them. The CDR3 bases are TGTGCCAGCAGTCCTCCACAGATCACAGATACGCAGTATTTT. It specifies CASSPPQITDTQYF.

The chain couples TRBV3-1 to TRBJ2-7; 8 bases align to TRBD1. V gave up 1 base and J gave up 3 bases; unmatched junction bases: 5. The length of the CDR3 is 15 residues. Germline V gives CDR1 LGHDT, CDR2 YNNKEL (reference sequence). DNA for the CDR3: TGTGCCAGCAGCCAAGCAGGGGGCGGTTTCTACGAGCAGTACGTC. The encoded protein is CASSQAGGGFYEQYV.

This clonotype was detected a few times. V and J are TRBV7-9 and TRBJ1-2; D not resolved. Germline values: CDR1 SEHNR, CDR2 FQNEAQ (reference sequence). CDR3 length equals 15 residues. V was clipped by 2 bases and J by 0 bases, with 10 bases between them. The CDR3 DNA follows: TGTGCCAGCAGCTTAATCGTTTTCTCTAACTATGGCTACACCTTC. It codes for CASSLIVFSNYGYTF.

The sample holds a few counts of this clonotype. The V and J genes are TRBV7-2 and TRBJ1-4, with D hard to call. Germline-derived CDR1 and CDR2 are SGHTA and FQGNSA. The CDR3 consists of 13 residues. V was shortened by 4 bases and J by 8 bases, with 11 bases between the two germline ends. As DNA, the CDR3 is TGTGCCAGCAGCTCCTACTTAGACGAAAAACTGTTTTTT. This translates into CASSSYLDEKLFF.

This chain links TRBV27 with TRBJ1-5; weak D call: TRBD1 (5 bases). V gave up 6 bases and J gave up 2 bases, with 17 bases separating them. The CDR3 consists of 16 residues. Germline V lookup: CDR1 MNHEY, CDR2 SMNVEV (reference sequence). CDR3 nucleotides: TGTGCCAGCAGCCCCACCGGGGGGGGACGCAATCAGCCCCAGCATTTT. Encoded protein: CASSPTGGGRNQPQHF.

In this sample, this clonotype turned up a few times. The chain is built from TRBV4-3 and TRBJ2-1; no clear D gene. CDR3 length: 13 residues. CDR1 is LGHNA and CDR2 is YSLEER in the germline V gene. Trimming shortened V by 8 bases and J by 6 bases, and 14 bases separated the two germline ends. CDR3 in amino acids: CASPRSWGNEQFF. DNA of the CDR3: TGCGCCAGCCCAAGGAGTTGGGGCAATGAGCAGTTCTTC.

In this sample, this clonotype turned up many times. J is TRBJ2-1 and V is TRBV19; TRBD2 matches 8 bases. Germline values: CDR1 LNHDA, CDR2 SQIVND (reference sequence). The CDR3 length is 16 residues. After removal of 2 bases from V and 4 bases from J, the junction contained 7 bases not matched to a gene. The CDR3 loop reads CASSIRSGGGYNEQFF. The CDR3 coding sequence is TGTGCCAGTAGTATACGATCGGGAGGGGGATACAATGAGCAGTTCTTC.

The chain employs TRBV7-2 and TRBJ2-2; 8 nucleotides align to TRBD2. Germline values: CDR1 SGHTA, CDR2 FQGNSA. This CDR3 is built from 15 residues. V gave up 3 bases and J gave up 3 bases; unmatched junction bases: 3. The CDR3 spells CASSFRGLDTGELFF. CDR3 DNA sequence: TGTGCCAGCAGCTTCCGGGGACTAGACACCGGGGAGCTGTTTTTT.

The chain links TRBV6-1 to TRBJ2-3; 8 bases map to TRBD2. J lost 0 bases, V lost 9 bases, and 17 bases had no gene match. The germline gives CDR1 MNHNS, CDR2 SASEGT. CDR3 size: 18 residues. CDR3: CASFKWSGRGASTDTQYF. In DNA, the CDR3 is TGTGCCAGTTTCAAATGGTCGGGGCGGGGGGCTAGCACAGATACGCAGTATTTT.

There are a few counts of this clonotype. The gene calls are TRBV19 and TRBJ2-3; D unresolved. Germline lookup yields CDR1 LNHDA and CDR2 SQIVND (reference sequence). V lost 5 bases and J 0 bases, leaving 6 bases between the germline ends. The CDR3 is 13 residues long. CDR3 nucleotide sequence: TGTGCCAGTAGTCCAGCTAGCACAGATACGCAGTATTTT. It yields the protein CASSPASTDTQYF.